These T cell receptor beta chains were read from a single sample in a study of T cell responses to AZD1222 COVID-19 vaccine. Sequencing used immunoSEQ multiplex PCR; TCRdb keeps in-frame clones, though not all of them. The sample holds some 170,000 clones, around 90% seen once. The sequencing here drew on peripheral blood, taken on day 0 of AZD1222 vaccination. The receptors stem from an adult in good health. Each CDR3 is given with its conserved first and last residue. D genes are given only for firm matches. Expanded clones get a size class; other rows say once, few or many, or leave the size out.

v_gene	d_gene	abundance	j_gene	CDR3nt	CDR3aa
TRBV12-2	-	-	TRBJ2-2	TGTGCAAGTCGCTTCATCCCCGGTAGGGAGTGGACAGGGTGGAACACCGGGGAGCTGTTTTTT	CASRFIPGREWTGWNTGELFF
TRBV7-6	-	-	TRBJ1-2	TGTGCCAGCAGCTTGGGGATCGGGACATCACAGGGTGGCTACACCTTC	CASSLGIGTSQGGYTF
TRBV7-9	-	-	TRBJ1-6	TGTGCCAGCAGCCCGGGACGGTCTAATTCACCCCTCCACTTT	CASSPGRSNSPLHF
TRBV2	-	-	TRBJ2-1	TGTGCCAGAAAACAGGCCTTCTCCTACAATGAGCAGTTCTTC	CARKQAFSYNEQFF
TRBV28	TRBD1	-	TRBJ1-2	TGTGCCAGCAGTCCACCACAGGGGGCGGTCTATGGCTACACCTTC	CASSPPQGAVYGYTF
TRBV6-1	-	-	TRBJ1-3	TGTGCCAGCAGTGCGGACAGATCCCAGTCTGGAAACACCATATATTTT	CASSADRSQSGNTIYF
TRBV9	TRBD2	once	TRBJ2-1	TGTGCCAGCAGCGGGCGGGGGAGCTCCTACAATGAGCAGTTCTTC	CASSGRGSSYNEQFF
TRBV30	-	-	TRBJ2-2	TGTGCCTGGACAGGATCGAACACCGGGGAGCTGTTTTTT	CAWTGSNTGELFF
TRBV10-1	TRBD1	once	TRBJ2-1	TGCGCCAGCAGTGAGTCGGGACAGGGCTACAATGAGCAGTTCTTC	CASSESGQGYNEQFF
TRBV27	-	-	TRBJ2-2	TGTGCCAGCAGTTTACTCAGGAACACCGGGGAGCTGTTTTTT	CASSLLRNTGELFF
TRBV29-1	TRBD2	-	TRBJ2-1	TGCAGCGTGGGCGGGACTAGCGGAGCGGCGGGGCGCAATGAGCAGTTCTTC	CSVGGTSGAAGRNEQFF
TRBV11-2	TRBD1	-	TRBJ2-5	TGTGCCAGCAGCTTAGAGGCAGGGGGCGAGGAGACCCAGTACTTC	CASSLEAGGEETQYF
TRBV7-2	TRBD1	-	TRBJ1-5	TGTGCCAGCAGCTTGGACAGGGGCCGAGGCAATCAGCCCCAGCATTTT	CASSLDRGRGNQPQHF
TRBV2	TRBD1	-	TRBJ1-2	TGTGCCAGCACCGGGACAGGGAACTATGGCTACACCTTC	CASTGTGNYGYTF
TRBV3-1/TRBV3-2	-	-	TRBJ1-1	TGTGCCAGCAGCCGCTTAGACCGGAGTGAAGCTTTCTTT	CASSRLDRSEAFF
TRBV19	-	-	TRBJ2-3	TGTGCCAGTAGTATGTCTGGCGGGGGCCGAGGAGATACGCAGTATTTT	CASSMSGGGRGDTQYF
TRBV18	TRBD1	-	TRBJ2-7	TGTGCCAGCTCACCATACGGGACAGGGAGCGAGCAGTACTTC	CASSPYGTGSEQYF
TRBV30	TRBD1	-	TRBJ1-1	TGTGCCTGGAGCCAGGGGGGGAACACTGAAGCTTTCTTT	CAWSQGGNTEAFF
TRBV19	TRBD1	-	TRBJ1-5	TGTGCCAGTAGTGACGGACAGGGCAGTCAGCCCCAGCATTTT	CASSDGQGSQPQHF
TRBV5-1	-	-	TRBJ2-5	TGCGCCAGCAGCTCCAGGGGCTCGAAGACCCAGTACTTC	CASSSRGSKTQYF
TRBV15	TRBD1	-	TRBJ2-4	TGTGCCACCAGCATGGCGGGTCAGCTCAGGGGGAACATTCAGTACTTC	CATSMAGQLRGNIQYF
TRBV2	TRBD1	-	TRBJ1-5	TGTGCCAGCAGTGTCACCGAGGGGGCGCGATATCAGCCCCAGCATTTT	CASSVTEGARYQPQHF
TRBV5-1	-	-	TRBJ2-2	TGCGCCAGCAGCTTCGAAAGGGGGATGACCGGGGAGCTGTTTTTT	CASSFERGMTGELFF
TRBV7-9	-	few	TRBJ1-6	TGTGCCAGCAGTGGGATTTATGGGTCACCCCTCCACTTT	CASSGIYGSPLHF
TRBV29-1	-	-	TRBJ2-3	TGCAGCGTCTCCGGCGCGTCTTGGGGGGCAGATACGCAGTATTTT	CSVSGASWGADTQYF
TRBV9	-	once	TRBJ1-6	TGTGCCAGCAGCGATGGCCGGGGCTATAATTCACCCCTCCACTTT	CASSDGRGYNSPLHF
TRBV6-5	-	-	TRBJ1-1	TGTGCCAGCAGTTACTCCGGTATCGCTTTCTTT	CASSYSGIAFF
TRBV11-2	-	once	TRBJ1-1	TGTGCCAGCAGCTTAGTGGGTAACACTGAAGCTTTCTTT	CASSLVGNTEAFF